Many counts were recorded for the clone carrying this TCR beta chain. The antigen is not known. Each donor was a healthy Caucasian. This sample was taken from a study of identical twins. Study-wide results and caveats: Twins' surplus sharing was weaker for beta out-of-frame sequences.

Trimming stripped 2 bases from V and 0 bases from J, with 7 bases between. In germline, CDR1 is SGHDT, CDR2 YYEEEE. CDR3 length: 14 residues. A universal primer site was incorporated via template switching, and the cDNA contained unique molecular identifiers. TCRdb called the 5' RACE reads again in MiXCR, with one record for every CDR3 protein. The sample yields just over 450,000 distinct CDR3 sequences, more than 13% seen once. Another study also made use of these data, one on yellow fever vaccine responses in identical twins. That study adds: Reported findings indicate that twins' vaccine T cell responses seemed partially convergent, partially personalized.

The gene calls are TRBV5-6 and TRBJ2-3; no clear D. The receptor was derived from a woman younger than 35 in good health. Sequencing used CD4+ T cells sorted from blood. The CDR3 bases are TGTGCCAGCAGCTTCTACAGCAGCACAGATACGCAGTATTTT. This sequence encodes CASSFYSSTDTQYF.